A single sample is the source of the 15 T cell receptor beta chains below, sequenced in a study of post-analysis software for immune sequencing data. The antigens of these receptors remain unknown. Sequencing libraries made from TCR beta cDNA carried unique molecular identifiers. In TCRdb, the PCR reads were re-called with MiXCR into one record per CDR3 protein. The sample has under 650,000 distinct CDR3 sequences, around 40% seen once. Study-wide findings and caveats: Roughly five TRBV segments appeared more often in patients than in controls, and TRBV5-6, TRBV5-1 and TRBV20-1 were among these.

The sample was blood. The origin of the receptors is a girl aged 5-17 years with multiple sclerosis.

The chain carries TRBV5-6 and TRBJ2-7, with TRBD1 as a possible D gene (6 bases). Trimming removed 1 base from V and 5 bases from J, with 16 bases in between. The CDR3 sequence is 15 residues long. Germline loops: CDR1 SGHDT, CDR2 YYEEEE. CDR3 sequence (DNA): TGTGCCAGCAGCTTGTATGGTTACAGGGACCACGAGCAGTACTTC. It is translated as CASSLYGYRDHEQYF.

The rearrangement uses TRBV7-2 and TRBJ2-1; D tentatively fits TRBD1 or TRBD2 (5 bases each). The V end lost 0 bases, the J end lost 10 bases, and 22 bases lay between the germline ends. CDR3 size: 17 residues. Looked up from germline, CDR1 is SGHTA and CDR2 is FQGNSA. CDR3 nucleotides: TGTGCCAGCAGCTTAGCGCATGGGGGATTCCTGCAATGGGAGCAGTTCTTC. Translating it yields CASSLAHGGFLQWEQFF.

The chain carries TRBV7-9 and TRBJ2-5, with D perhaps assigned TRBD1 or TRBD2 (6 bases each). The DNA end lines up better with TRBJ2-7; the J call may be wrong. The CDR3 contains 14 residues. Per the germline V gene, CDR1 is SEHNR and CDR2 is FQNEAQ (reference sequence). The CDR3, as DNA: TGTGCCAGCAGCTTGGGGGGCTTGGTCATCGAGCAGTACTTC. Its protein product is CASSLGGLVIEQYF.

V usage is TRBV4-1 and J usage is TRBJ1-4; TRBD1 might be the D (5 bases). This CDR3 comprises 15 residues. V was shortened by 2 bases and J by 7 bases, with 14 bases between the two germline ends. Looked up from germline, CDR1 is MGHRA and CDR2 is YSYEKL. The CDR3 sequence is CASSQIRGEGEKLFF. The DNA of the CDR3 is TGCGCCAGCAGCCAAATCCGGGGGGAGGGTGAAAAACTGTTTTTT.

The rearrangement uses TRBV29-1 and TRBJ2-3, with TRBD1 identical over 10 bases. Germline V gene sequence: CDR1 SQVTM, CDR2 ANQGSEA. The CDR3 runs 14 residues. J gave up 2 bases and V 6 bases, and 5 bases lay outside the gene matches. CDR3 bases: TGCAGCGTAGCCGGGACAGGGGCCACAGATACGCAGTATTTT. The encoded protein is CSVAGTGATDTQYF.

The V gene is TRBV9, the J gene TRBJ1-5; no clear D gene. Per the germline V gene, CDR1 is SGDLS and CDR2 is YYNGEE. Deletions cut 7 bases from V and 0 bases from J, with 14 bases between. This CDR3 spans 15 amino acids. The CDR3 region has the DNA TGTGCCAGCGCCCCCGACATTCATAGCAATCAGCCCCAGCATTTT. This gives the protein CASAPDIHSNQPQHF.

This clonotype was counted between two and nine times. The gene calls are TRBV6-5 and TRBJ2-7, with unresolved D. Between the trimmed V and J ends, which lost 8 bases and 4 bases, there was a span of 9 bases. Germline CDR1 and CDR2: MNHEY and SVGAGI. This CDR3 spans 11 amino acids. The CDR3 nucleotides read TGTGCCAGCGGGGTGTTTTACGAGCAGTACTTC. Protein product: CASGVFYEQYF.

The CDR3 DNA reads TGCGCCAGCAGCTTTCAGGGGAATAACTATGGCTACACCTTC. Its translation: CASSFQGNNYGYTF. The V and J genes are TRBV5-1 and TRBJ1-2; D may be TRBD1 (6 bases). Trimming left V 2 bases short and J 1 base short, with 9 bases between. The CDR3 sequence is 14 residues long. CDR1 and CDR2 from the germline V gene are SGHRS and YFSETQ.

This clonotype was counted a few times. This chain links TRBV20-1 with TRBJ2-7; 11 nucleotides line up with TRBD2. The CDR3 loop spans 15 amino acids. Germline CDR1 and CDR2: DFQATT and SNEGSKA (reference sequence). V was clipped by 0 bases and J by 4 bases; unmatched bases: 5. The CDR3 protein is CSARDPLAGGYEQYF. Written as DNA, the CDR3 is TGCAGTGCTAGAGATCCCCTAGCGGGAGGATACGAGCAGTACTTC.

The rearrangement links TRBV7-2 to TRBJ2-4; D gene uncertain. The germline V gene encodes CDR1 SGHTA and CDR2 FQGNSA. Trimming left V 3 bases short and J 7 bases short, with 7 bases between. The CDR3 is made up of 12 amino acids. CDR3 sequence: CASSFERNIQYF. CDR3 nucleotide sequence: TGTGCCAGCAGCTTTGAACGTAACATTCAGTACTTC.

The chain has TRBV2 and TRBJ1-5; the match to TRBD1 covers 8 bases. J gave up 10 bases and V 6 bases, and 14 bases lay outside the gene matches. This CDR3 comprises 15 residues. CDR1 SNHLY and CDR2 FYNNEI come from the germline V gene. CDR3 sequence: CASSPGTGSISPQHF. As DNA, the CDR3 is TGTGCCAGCAGCCCCGGGACAGGCAGCATCAGCCCCCAGCATTTT.

This sequence joins TRBV4-1 and TRBJ2-5, with TRBD2 as a possible D gene (5 bases). Trimming took off 5 bases at V and 11 bases at J, with 24 bases between the two ends. CDR1 and CDR2 from the germline V gene are MGHRA and YSYEKL. This CDR3 is 15 amino acids long. The CDR3 DNA is TGCGCCAGCAGCGGCCGGGATCTCGGCTACAATGAGCAGTACTTC. Protein: CASSGRDLGYNEQYF.

To note about this clonotype: A much larger clone sits a single nucleotide away, making a read error possible. J is TRBJ2-3 and V is TRBV6-4; the match to TRBD1 covers 8 bases. The germline CDR1 and CDR2 sequences are MRHNA and SNTAGT. The length of the CDR3 is 15 residues. The CDR3 DNA follows: TGTGCCGGCAGTGTTGGGACAGGAGGCACAGATACGCAGTATTTT. Protein: CAGSVGTGGTDTQYF.

This clonotype was seen a handful of times. The chain employs TRBV29-1 and TRBJ2-7; 11 nucleotides align to TRBD1. With V trimmed by 0 bases and J by 3 bases, 7 bases remained unmatched. The CDR3 runs to 16 residues. The V gene's germline CDR1 is SQVTM and CDR2 ANQGSEA. The CDR3 DNA is TGCAGCGTTGAAGATCCCCAGGGACAGGGGGGCTACGAGCAGTACTTC. It yields the protein CSVEDPQGQGGYEQYF.

This clonotype was detected a few times. A read error may account for a junction end that differs from germline. The chain recombines TRBV20-1 with TRBJ2-1, with D perhaps TRBD2 (5 bases). Germline assignment: CDR1 DFQATT and CDR2 SNEGSKA (reference sequence). The length of the CDR3 is 13 residues. The CDR3 loop is CNARGWVENEQFF. The CDR3 DNA follows: TGCAATGCTAGAGGGTGGGTAGAGAATGAGCAGTTCTTC.